The 4 T cell receptor beta chains reported below all come from one sample, sequenced in a study of cytomegalovirus exposure and HLA in healthy donors. The PCR used 60 Vbeta and 13 Jbeta primers. Measured with immunoSEQ multiplex PCR; TCRdb has only the in-frame clones, and not every one. The top ten hold approximately 1% of the sample, which has some 120,000 clones, around 80% seen once. The specimen sequenced was PBMCs. The receptors here all came from a human donor in good health.

This sequence joins TRBV4-1 and TRBJ1-1; a possible D gene is TRBD1 (6 bases). Germline V gene data show CDR1 as MGHRA and CDR2 as YSYEKL. Trimming left V 6 bases short and J 2 bases short, with 16 bases between. CDR3 size: 15 residues. The CDR3 protein is CASRLIGQQNTEAFF. CDR3 nucleotide sequence: TGCGCCAGCAGATTAATCGGACAGCAAAACACTGAAGCTTTCTTT.

This chain joins TRBV28 and TRBJ1-5, with D perhaps matching TRBD1 (6 bases). This CDR3 has 15 residues. Germline CDR1 MDHEN, CDR2 SYDVKM. The ends were cut back, 5 bases at V and 5 bases at J, with 16 bases in the middle. CDR3 loop: CASSPQGIGYQPQHF. The CDR3 bases are TGTGCCAGCAGTCCCCAGGGGATAGGCTATCAGCCCCAGCATTTT.

The chain joins TRBV7-8 to TRBJ2-7, with D unresolved. Trimming stripped 4 bases from V and 6 bases from J, with 22 bases between. This CDR3 comprises 16 residues. Germline values: CDR1 SGHVS, CDR2 FQNEAQ. The CDR3 loop reads CASSSRPSFTSGEQYF. The CDR3 bases are TGTGCCAGCAGCTCCCGCCCCTCCTTTACCTCCGGCGAGCAGTACTTC.

V and J are TRBV28 and TRBJ2-3, with D perhaps TRBD1 (6 bases). There are 14 residues in the CDR3. Germline assignment: CDR1 MDHEN and CDR2 SYDVKM. Trimming pared 5 bases from V and 5 bases from J, leaving 14 bases between. CDR3 protein: CASSPRQVVDTQYF. The CDR3 DNA reads as TGTGCCAGCAGTCCCCGACAGGTTGTAGATACGCAGTATTTT.